Listed below are T cell receptor beta chains from one sample, sequenced in a study of glioma-infiltrating T cells. TCRdb recomputed calls from the multiplex PCR reads with MiXCR, one row per CDR3 protein. Here the sample spans approximately 190,000 distinct CDR3 sequences, approximately 30% being singletons. The specimen was glioma tissue, nonneoplastic brain tissue, or PBMCs (not recorded which). All receptors come from a human donor with low-grade glioma or glioblastoma, undergoing nonglioma brain surgery, or in good health (not recorded which). Both conserved end residues are part of each CDR3. D genes are given only for firm matches. The size field is filled for only some rows; it gives once, few, many or a size class.

j_call d_call v_call clone_size cdr3_length cdr3_aa cdr3_nt
TRBJ2-5 TRBD1 TRBV4-1 - 15 CASSAGTGAQETQYF TGCGCCAGCAGCGCCGGGACAGGAGCCCAAGAGACCCAGTACTTC
TRBJ2-7 TRBD2 TRBV20-1 many 15 CSARVASGEPYEQYF TGCAGTGCTAGAGTGGCTAGCGGGGAACCTTACGAGCAGTACTTC
TRBJ2-3 - TRBV13 - 13 CASSFPSVDTQYF TGTGCCAGCAGCTTCCCGTCTGTAGATACGCAGTATTTT
TRBJ2-5 TRBD2 TRBV7-9 many 15 CASSPLAGGGETQYF TGTGCCAGCAGCCCCCTAGCGGGAGGCGGAGAGACCCAGTACTTC
TRBJ2-3 TRBD2 TRBV6-1 many 15 CASSFSGASTDTQYF TGTGCCAGCAGTTTTAGCGGGGCAAGCACAGATACGCAGTATTTT
TRBJ1-2 TRBD1 TRBV11-2 few 17 CASSSKLTGTGKDGYTF TGTGCCAGCAGCTCAAAGCTAACCGGGACAGGGAAGGATGGCTACACCTTC
TRBJ1-1 TRBD1 TRBV27 - 15 CASSFRDRGLTEDFF TGTGCCAGCAGCTTTAGGGACAGGGGCTTGACTGAAGATTTCTTT
TRBJ1-1 - TRBV6-2/TRBV6-3 - 13 CASSEDRSTKAFF TGTGCCAGCAGTGAGGACAGATCCACTAAAGCTTTCTTC
TRBJ1-2 - TRBV4-2 many 14 CASSQEKANYGYTF TGTGCCAGCAGCCAAGAGAAGGCTAACTATGGCTACACCTTC
TRBJ1-2 TRBD1 TRBV28 many 13 CASSEWTGGGYTF TGTGCCAGCAGCGAATGGACAGGGGGCGGCTACACCTTC
TRBJ2-3 - TRBV27 - 15 CASSLFLWGTDTQYF TGTGCCAGCAGTCTATTTCTGTGGGGCACAGATACGCAGTATTTT
TRBJ1-1 - TRBV28 many 14 CASSFGGRDTEAFF TGTGCCAGCAGTTTTGGGGGGCGGGACACTGAAGCTTTCTTT
TRBJ2-1 TRBD2 TRBV11-2 many 15 CASKSSGRDNNEQFF TGTGCCAGCAAATCAAGCGGGAGGGACAACAATGAGCAGTTCTTC
TRBJ1-2 - TRBV10-2 - 13 CASSRNRVEGYTF TGCGCCAGCAGTAGAAACAGGGTAGAGGGCTACACCTTC
TRBJ2-2 - TRBV3-1 few 15 CASSQAAANTGELFF TGTGCCAGCAGCCAAGCCGCGGCGAACACCGGGGAGCTGTTTTTT
TRBJ1-2 - TRBV5-1 many 17 CASSSSLAGRHLYGYTF TGCGCCAGCAGCTCTAGCCTTGCGGGACGACACCTCTATGGCTACACCTTC
TRBJ2-1 TRBD2 TRBV4-1 many 20 CASSQLSPLADGRAYNEQFF TGCGCCAGCAGCCAGCTCTCACCCCTAGCGGACGGGAGGGCATACAATGAGCAGTTCTTC
TRBJ2-6 - TRBV2 - 14 CASSSGAGANVLTF TGTGCCAGCAGTTCGGGTGCTGGGGCCAACGTCCTGACTTTC
TRBJ1-2 - TRBV4-3 many 14 CASSQVYGVYGYTF TGCGCCAGCAGCCAAGTTTACGGGGTTTACGGCTACACCTTC
TRBJ1-5 - TRBV7-2 many 13 CASSFTGLQPQHF TGTGCCAGCAGCTTCACAGGGCTTCAGCCCCAGCATTTT
TRBJ1-2 - TRBV18 - 14 CASSRDGDTDGDTF TGTGCCAGCTCACGGGACGGCGATACGGACGGCGACACCTTC
TRBJ1-4 - TRBV4-2 - 16 CASSQDPSAANEKLFF TGTGCCAGCAGCCAAGATCCATCGGCAGCTAATGAAAAACTGTTTTTT
TRBJ1-6 - TRBV7-3 many 15 CASSLNPRGGSPLHF TGTGCCAGCAGCTTAAACCCTAGGGGGGGATCACCCCTCCACTTT
TRBJ2-7 TRBD2 TRBV28 many 20 CASSFPSLGGLAGELDEQYF TGTGCCAGCAGTTTCCCGTCCTTGGGTGGACTAGCGGGAGAACTTGACGAGCAGTACTTC
TRBJ2-7 TRBD2 TRBV20-1 many 17 CSARDLTQGLARSEQYF TGCAGTGCTAGAGATTTGACTCAGGGACTAGCTCGGAGCGAGCAGTACTTC
TRBJ2-3 TRBD2 TRBV10-3 - 15 CAIREPSGSTDKQYF TGTGCCATCAGAGAACCTAGCGGGAGCACAGATAAGCAGTATTTT
TRBJ1-1 - TRBV19 - 15 CASSIGAGLETEAFF TGTGCCAGTAGTATAGGGGCAGGGTTGGAGACTGAAGCTTTCTTT
TRBJ2-1 - TRBV29-1 many 13 CSVRDTPYNEQFF TGCAGCGTCCGGGACACCCCCTACAATGAGCAGTTCTTC
TRBJ2-1 - TRBV6-4 many 12 CASSDDGGRQFF TGTGCCAGCAGTGACGATGGGGGCCGGCAGTTCTTC
TRBJ1-1 TRBD1 TRBV18 many 17 CASSPLGQGASGTEAFF TGTGCCAGCTCACCACTCGGACAGGGGGCCTCGGGGACTGAAGCTTTCTTT
TRBJ2-3 TRBD2 TRBV24-1 many 16 CATSEPSGSGADTQYF TGTGCCACCAGTGAGCCTAGCGGGAGCGGGGCAGATACGCAGTATTTT
TRBJ2-2 - TRBV7-2 - 14 CASSLKANTGELFF TGTGCCAGCAGCCTGAAAGCGAACACCGGGGAGCTGTTTTTT
TRBJ2-1 - TRBV5-1 - 15 CASSLQRLDINEQFF TGCGCCAGCAGCTTGCAAAGACTAGACATCAATGAGCAGTTCTTC